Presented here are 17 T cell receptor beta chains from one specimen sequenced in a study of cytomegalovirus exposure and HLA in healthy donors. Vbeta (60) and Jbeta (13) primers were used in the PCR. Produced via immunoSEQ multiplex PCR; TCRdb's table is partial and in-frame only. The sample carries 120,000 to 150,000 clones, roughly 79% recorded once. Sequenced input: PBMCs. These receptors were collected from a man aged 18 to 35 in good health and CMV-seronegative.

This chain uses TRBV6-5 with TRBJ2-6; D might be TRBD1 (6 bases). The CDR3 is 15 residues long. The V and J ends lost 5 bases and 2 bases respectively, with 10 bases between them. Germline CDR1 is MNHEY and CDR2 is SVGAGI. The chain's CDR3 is CASSAQGTGANVLTF. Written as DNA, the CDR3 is TGTGCCAGCAGTGCCCAGGGGACTGGGGCCAACGTCCTGACTTTC.

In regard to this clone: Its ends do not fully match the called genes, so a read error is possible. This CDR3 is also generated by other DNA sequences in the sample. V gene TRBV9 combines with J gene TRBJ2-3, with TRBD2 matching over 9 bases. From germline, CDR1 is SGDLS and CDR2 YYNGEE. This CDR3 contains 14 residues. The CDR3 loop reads CASSAGTSTDTQYF. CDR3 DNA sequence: TGTGCCAGCAGCGCGGGGACTAGCACAGACACGCAGTATTTT.

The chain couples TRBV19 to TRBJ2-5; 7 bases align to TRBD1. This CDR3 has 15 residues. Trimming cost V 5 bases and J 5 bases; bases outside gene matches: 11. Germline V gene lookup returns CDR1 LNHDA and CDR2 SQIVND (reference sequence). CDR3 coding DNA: TGTGCCAGTAGTCTCAGACAGGGTCCATGGGAGACCCAGTACTTC. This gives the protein CASSLRQGPWETQYF.

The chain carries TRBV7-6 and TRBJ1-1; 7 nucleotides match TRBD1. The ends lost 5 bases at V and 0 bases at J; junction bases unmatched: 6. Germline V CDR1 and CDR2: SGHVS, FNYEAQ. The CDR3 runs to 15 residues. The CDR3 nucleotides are TGTGCCAGCAGCCCAAGACAGGGATTGAACACTGAAGCTTTCTTT. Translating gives CASSPRQGLNTEAFF.

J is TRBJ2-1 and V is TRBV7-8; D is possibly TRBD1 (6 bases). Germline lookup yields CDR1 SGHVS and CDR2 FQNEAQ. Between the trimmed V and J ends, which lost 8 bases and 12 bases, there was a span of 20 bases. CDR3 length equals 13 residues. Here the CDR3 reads CASRGQSSHGQFF. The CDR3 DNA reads TGTGCCAGCCGGGGACAATCATCCCATGGGCAGTTCTTC.

The CDR3 is CASSQGFSDYEQYF. The CDR3 DNA sequence: TGTGCCAGCAGCCAAGGGTTCTCAGACTACGAGCAGTACTTC. This chain connects TRBV4-2 to TRBJ2-7; D is unresolved. The CDR3 length is 14 residues. Per the germline V gene, CDR1 is LGHNA and CDR2 is YNFKEQ. V was shortened by 1 base and J by 3 bases, with 10 bases between the two germline ends.

The CDR3: CASSERTGAGEKLFF. Here the CDR3 DNA reads TGTGCCAGCAGCGAGCGGACAGGGGCAGGTGAAAAACTGTTTTTT. The V and J genes are TRBV13 and TRBJ1-4; 9 nucleotides match TRBD1. Germline V gene data show CDR1 as PRHDT and CDR2 as FYEKMQ (reference sequence). Germline trimming cut 5 bases from V and 7 bases from J; bases unmatched to any gene: 8. The CDR3 spans 15 residues.

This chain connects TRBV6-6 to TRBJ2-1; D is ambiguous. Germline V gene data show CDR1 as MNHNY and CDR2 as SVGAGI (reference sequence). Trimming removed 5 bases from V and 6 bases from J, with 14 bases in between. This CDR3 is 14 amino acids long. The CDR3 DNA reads TGTGCCAGCAGTCCCCCCCCCGTTATCAATGAGCAGTTCTTC. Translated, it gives CASSPPPVINEQFF.

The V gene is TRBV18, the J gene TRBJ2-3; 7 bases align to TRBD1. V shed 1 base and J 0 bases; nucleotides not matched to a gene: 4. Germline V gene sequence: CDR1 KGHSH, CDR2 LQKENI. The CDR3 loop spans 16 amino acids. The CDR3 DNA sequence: TGTGCCAGCTCACCACAGGGGGCATCTAGCACAGATACGCAGTATTTT. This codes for CASSPQGASSTDTQYF. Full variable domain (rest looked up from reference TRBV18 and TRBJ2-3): NAGVMQNPRHLVRRRGQEARLRCSPMKGHSHVYWYRQLPEEGLKFMVYLQKENIIDESGMPKERFSAEFPKEGPSILRIQQVVRGDSAAYFCASSPQGASSTDTQYFGPGTRLTVL.

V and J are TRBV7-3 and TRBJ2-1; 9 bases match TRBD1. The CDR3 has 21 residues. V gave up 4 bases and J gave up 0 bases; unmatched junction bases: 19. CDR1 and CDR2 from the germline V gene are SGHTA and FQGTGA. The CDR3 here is CASSSAAGQGPLSSSYNEQFF. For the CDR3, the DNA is TGTGCCAGCAGCTCGGCCGCGGGACAGGGCCCACTAAGCAGCTCCTACAATGAGCAGTTCTTC. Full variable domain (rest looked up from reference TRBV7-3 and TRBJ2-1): GAGVSQTPSNKVTEKGKYVELRCDPISGHTALYWYRQSLGQGPEFLIYFQGTGAADDSGLPNDRFFAVRPEGSVSTLKIQRTERGDSAVYLCASSSAAGQGPLSSSYNEQFFGPGTRLTVL.

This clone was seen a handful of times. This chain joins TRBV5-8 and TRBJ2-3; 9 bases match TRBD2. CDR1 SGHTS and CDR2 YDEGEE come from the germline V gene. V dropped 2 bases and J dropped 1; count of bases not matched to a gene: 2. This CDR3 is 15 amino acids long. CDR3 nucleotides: TGTGCCAGCAGCTTCCCTAGCGGGGGCACAGATACGCAGTATTTT. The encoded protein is CASSFPSGGTDTQYF.

CDR3 residues: CATSRLNRGDTIYF. The CDR3 nucleotides read TGTGCCACCAGCAGATTAAACAGGGGCGACACCATATATTTT. The chain combines TRBV15 with TRBJ1-3, with TRBD1 identical over 7 bases. V was pared by 2 bases and J by 8 bases, with 6 bases of the junction left unmatched. The CDR3 has 14 residues. The germline gives CDR1 LNHNV, CDR2 YYDKDF (reference sequence).

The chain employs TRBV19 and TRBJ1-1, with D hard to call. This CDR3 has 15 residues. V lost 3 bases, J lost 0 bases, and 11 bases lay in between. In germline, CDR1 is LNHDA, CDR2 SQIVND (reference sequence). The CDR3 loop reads CASSISVRMNTEAFF. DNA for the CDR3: TGTGCCAGTAGTATCTCGGTGCGTATGAACACTGAAGCTTTCTTT.

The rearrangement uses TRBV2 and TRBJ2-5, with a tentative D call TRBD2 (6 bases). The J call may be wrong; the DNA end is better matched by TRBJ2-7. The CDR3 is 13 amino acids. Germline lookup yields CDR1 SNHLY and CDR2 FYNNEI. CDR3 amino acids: CASKVGGILEQYF. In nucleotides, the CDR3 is TGTGCCAGCAAGGTGGGGGGTATACTCGAGCAGTACTTC.

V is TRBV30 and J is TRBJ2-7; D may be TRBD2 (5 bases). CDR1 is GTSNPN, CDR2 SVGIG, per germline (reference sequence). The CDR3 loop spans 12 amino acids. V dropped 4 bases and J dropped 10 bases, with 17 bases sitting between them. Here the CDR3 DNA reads TGTGCCTGGACTAACTCCTCGCCGGGACAGTACTTC. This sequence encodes CAWTNSSPGQYF.

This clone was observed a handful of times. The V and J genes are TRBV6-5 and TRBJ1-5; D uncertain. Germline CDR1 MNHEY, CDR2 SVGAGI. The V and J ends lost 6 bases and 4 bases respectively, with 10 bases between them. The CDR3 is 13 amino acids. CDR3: CASSKVLNQPQHF. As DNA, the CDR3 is TGTGCCAGCAGCAAAGTACTAAATCAGCCCCAGCATTTT.

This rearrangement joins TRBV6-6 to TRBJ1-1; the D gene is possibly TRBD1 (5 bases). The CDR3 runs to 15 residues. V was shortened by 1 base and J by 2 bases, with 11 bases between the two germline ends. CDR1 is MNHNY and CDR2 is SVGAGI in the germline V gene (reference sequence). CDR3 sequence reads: CASSYWSGKNTEAFF. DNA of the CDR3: TGTGCCAGCAGTTACTGGTCAGGGAAAAACACTGAAGCTTTCTTT.